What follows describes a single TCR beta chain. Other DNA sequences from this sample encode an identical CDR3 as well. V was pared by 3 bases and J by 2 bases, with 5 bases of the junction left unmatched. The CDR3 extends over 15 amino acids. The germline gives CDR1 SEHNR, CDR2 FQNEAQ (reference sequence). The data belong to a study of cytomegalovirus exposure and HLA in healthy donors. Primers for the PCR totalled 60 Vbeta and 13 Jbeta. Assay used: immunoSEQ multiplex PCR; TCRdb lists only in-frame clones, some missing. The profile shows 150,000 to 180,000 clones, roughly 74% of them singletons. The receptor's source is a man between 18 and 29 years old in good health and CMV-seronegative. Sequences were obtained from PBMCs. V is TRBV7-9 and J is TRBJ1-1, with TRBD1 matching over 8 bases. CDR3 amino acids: CASSFTGQGNTEAFF. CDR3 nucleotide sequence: TGTGCCAGCAGCTTTACCGGACAGGGCAACACTGAAGCTTTCTTT.